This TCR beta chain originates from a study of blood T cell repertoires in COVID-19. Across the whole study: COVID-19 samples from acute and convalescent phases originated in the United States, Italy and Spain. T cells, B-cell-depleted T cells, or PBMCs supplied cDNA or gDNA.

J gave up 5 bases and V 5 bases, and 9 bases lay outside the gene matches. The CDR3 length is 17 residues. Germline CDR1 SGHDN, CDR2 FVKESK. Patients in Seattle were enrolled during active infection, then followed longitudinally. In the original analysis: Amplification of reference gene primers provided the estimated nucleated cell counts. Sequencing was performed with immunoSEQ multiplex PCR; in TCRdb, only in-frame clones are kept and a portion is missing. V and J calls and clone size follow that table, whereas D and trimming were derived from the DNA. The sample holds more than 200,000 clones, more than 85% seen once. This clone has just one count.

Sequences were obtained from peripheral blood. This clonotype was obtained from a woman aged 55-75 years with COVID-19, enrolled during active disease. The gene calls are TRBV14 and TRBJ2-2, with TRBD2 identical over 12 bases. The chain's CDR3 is CASSIRLAGAGTGELFF. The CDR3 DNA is TGTGCCAGCAGCATCCGACTAGCGGGAGCTGGTACCGGGGAGCTGTTTTTT.